This T cell receptor beta chain derives from a study of response to subunit inactivated influenza vaccine. TCRdb independently ran MiXCR on the RT-PCR reads; one entry per CDR3 protein. This table has 300,000 to 350,000 distinct CDR3 sequences, over 20% appearing once. Findings and caveats of the study: After each seasonal influenza vaccination, few new T cells are recruited, the authors suggested.

Remarks on this clonotype: Its antigen is still unknown.

Specimen: PBMCs from blood, collected approximately 22 months after vaccination. The receptor comes from a man between 50 and 69 years old who received an inactivated influenza vaccine.

The CDR3 here is CASRGSGNQNTGELFF. CDR3 in DNA: TGTGCCAGCAGGGGGAGCGGGAATCAAAACACCGGGGAGCTGTTTTTT. The J gene is TRBJ2-2, the V gene TRBV7-2; 7 bases align to TRBD2. This CDR3 is built from 16 residues. In germline, CDR1 is SGHTA, CDR2 FQGNSA. Trimming removed 6 bases from V and 2 bases from J; junction bases left unmatched: 9.